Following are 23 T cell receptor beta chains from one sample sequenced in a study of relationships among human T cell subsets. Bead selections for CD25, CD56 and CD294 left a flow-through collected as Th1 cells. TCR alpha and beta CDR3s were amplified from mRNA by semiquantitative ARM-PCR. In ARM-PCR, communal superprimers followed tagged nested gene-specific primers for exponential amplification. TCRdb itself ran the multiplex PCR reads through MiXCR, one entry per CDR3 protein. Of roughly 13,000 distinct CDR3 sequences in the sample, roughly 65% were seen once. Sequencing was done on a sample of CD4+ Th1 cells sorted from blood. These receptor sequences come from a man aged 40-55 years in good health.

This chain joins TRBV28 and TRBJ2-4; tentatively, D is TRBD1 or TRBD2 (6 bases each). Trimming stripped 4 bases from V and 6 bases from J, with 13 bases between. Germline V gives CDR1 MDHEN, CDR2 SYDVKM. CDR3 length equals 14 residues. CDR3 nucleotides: TGTGCCAGCAGTTCCGGAGGAGGGGGAAACATTCAGTACTTC. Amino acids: CASSSGGGGNIQYF. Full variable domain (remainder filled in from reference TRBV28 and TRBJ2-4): DVKVTQSSRYLVKRTGEKVFLECVQDMDHENMFWYRQDPGLGLRLIYFSYDVKMKEKGDIPEGYSVSREKKERFSLILESASTNQTSMYLCASSSGGGGNIQYFGAGTRLSVL.

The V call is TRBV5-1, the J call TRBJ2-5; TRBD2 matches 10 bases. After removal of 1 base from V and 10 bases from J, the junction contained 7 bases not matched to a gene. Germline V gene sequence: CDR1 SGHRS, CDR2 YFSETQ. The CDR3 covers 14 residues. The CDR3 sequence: CASSLTSGARGQYF. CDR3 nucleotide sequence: TGCGCCAGCAGCTTGACTAGCGGGGCCCGGGGCCAGTACTTC.

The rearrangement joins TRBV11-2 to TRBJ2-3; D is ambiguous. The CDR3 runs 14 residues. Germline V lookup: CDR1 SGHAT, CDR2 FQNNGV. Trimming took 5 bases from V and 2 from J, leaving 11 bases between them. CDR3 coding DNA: TGTGCCAGCAGCCTGTCCGGTCACACAGATACGCAGTATTTT. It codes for CASSLSGHTDTQYF.

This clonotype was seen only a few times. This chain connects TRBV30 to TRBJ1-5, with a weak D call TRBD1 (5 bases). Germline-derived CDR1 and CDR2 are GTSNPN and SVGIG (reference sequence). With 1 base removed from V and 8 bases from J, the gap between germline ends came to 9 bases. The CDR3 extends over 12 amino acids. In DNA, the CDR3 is TGTGCCTGGAGTGCGGGGGAAAAGCCCCAGCATTTT. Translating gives CAWSAGEKPQHF.

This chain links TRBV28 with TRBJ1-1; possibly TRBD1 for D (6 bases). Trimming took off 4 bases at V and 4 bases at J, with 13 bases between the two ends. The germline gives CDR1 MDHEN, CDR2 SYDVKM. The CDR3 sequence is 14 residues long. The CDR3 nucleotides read TGTGCCAGCAGTTCCCCGCAGGGGATCACTGAAGCTTTCTTT. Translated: CASSSPQGITEAFF.

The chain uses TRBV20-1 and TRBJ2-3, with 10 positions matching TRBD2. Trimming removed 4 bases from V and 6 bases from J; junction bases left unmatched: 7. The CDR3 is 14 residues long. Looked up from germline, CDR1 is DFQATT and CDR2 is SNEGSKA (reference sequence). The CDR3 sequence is CSAKGTSASDTQYF. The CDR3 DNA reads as TGCAGTGCTAAAGGGACTAGCGCATCGGATACGCAGTATTTT.

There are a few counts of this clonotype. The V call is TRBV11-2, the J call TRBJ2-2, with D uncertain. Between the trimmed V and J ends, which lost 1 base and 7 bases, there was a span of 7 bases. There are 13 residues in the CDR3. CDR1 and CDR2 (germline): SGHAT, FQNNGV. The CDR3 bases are TGTGCCAGCAGCTTAGGAGGAATCGGGGAGCTGTTTTTT. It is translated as CASSLGGIGELFF.

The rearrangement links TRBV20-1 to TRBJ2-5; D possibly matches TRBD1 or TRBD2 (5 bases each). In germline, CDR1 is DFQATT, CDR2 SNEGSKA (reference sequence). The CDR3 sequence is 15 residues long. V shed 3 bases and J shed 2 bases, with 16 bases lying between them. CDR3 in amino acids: CSARGPPGNQETQYF. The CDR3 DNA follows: TGCAGTGCTAGGGGACCCCCGGGAAATCAAGAGACCCAGTACTTC.

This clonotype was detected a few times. The CDR3 DNA sequence: TGCGCCAGCAGCTCAGGAGATTCACCCTACGAGCAGTACTTC. Its translation: CASSSGDSPYEQYF. The chain uses TRBV5-1 and TRBJ2-7; D uncertain. The germline CDR1 and CDR2 sequences are SGHRS and YFSETQ. V gave up 3 bases and J gave up 2 bases, with 12 bases separating them. The CDR3 length is 14 residues. Complete variable domain (other parts from reference TRBV5-1 and TRBJ2-7): KAGVTQTPRYLIKTRGQQVTLSCSPISGHRSVSWYQQTPGQGLQFLFEYFSETQRNKGNFPGRFSGRQFSNSRSEMNVSTLELGDSALYLCASSSGDSPYEQYFGPGTRLTVT.

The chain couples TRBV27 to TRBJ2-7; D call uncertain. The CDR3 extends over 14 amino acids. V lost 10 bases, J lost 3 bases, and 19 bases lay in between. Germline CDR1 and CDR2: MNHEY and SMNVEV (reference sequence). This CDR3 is CANKKRLADYEQYF. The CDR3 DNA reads TGTGCCAACAAAAAGAGGTTAGCAGACTACGAGCAGTACTTC.

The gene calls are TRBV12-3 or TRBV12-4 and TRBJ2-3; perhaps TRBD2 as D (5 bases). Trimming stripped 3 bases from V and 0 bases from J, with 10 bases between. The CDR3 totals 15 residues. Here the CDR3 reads CASSFVGVSTDTQYF. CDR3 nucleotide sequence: TGTGCCAGCAGTTTCGTGGGAGTAAGCACAGATACGCAGTATTTT.

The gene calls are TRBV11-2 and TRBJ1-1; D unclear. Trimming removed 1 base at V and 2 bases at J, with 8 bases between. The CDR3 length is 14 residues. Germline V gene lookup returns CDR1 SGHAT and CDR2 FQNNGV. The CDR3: CASSLGAVNTEAFF. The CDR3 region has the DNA TGTGCCAGCAGCTTAGGGGCAGTTAACACTGAAGCTTTCTTT.

Written as DNA, the CDR3 is TGCGCCAGCAGCCAAGTTAGGTCGGCGGGGGGCCTCTACGAGCAGTACTTC. This encodes CASSQVRSAGGLYEQYF. The J gene is TRBJ2-7, the V gene TRBV4-1; 8 bases match TRBD2. CDR1 MGHRA and CDR2 YSYEKL come from the germline V gene. This CDR3 contains 17 residues. The V and J ends lost 1 base and 3 bases, in that order; junction bases with no gene match: 11.

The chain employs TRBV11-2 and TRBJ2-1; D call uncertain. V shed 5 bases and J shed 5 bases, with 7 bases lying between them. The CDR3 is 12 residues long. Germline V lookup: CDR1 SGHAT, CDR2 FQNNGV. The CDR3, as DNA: TGTGCCAGCAGCCTCACTGACAATGAGCAGTTCTTC. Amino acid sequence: CASSLTDNEQFF.

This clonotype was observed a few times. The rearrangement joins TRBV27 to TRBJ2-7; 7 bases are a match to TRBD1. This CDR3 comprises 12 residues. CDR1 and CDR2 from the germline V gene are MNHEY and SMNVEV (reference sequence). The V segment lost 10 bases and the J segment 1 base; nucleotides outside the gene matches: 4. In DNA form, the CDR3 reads TGTGCCATTCCGGACAGGTCCTACGAGCAGTACTTC. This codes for CAIPDRSYEQYF.

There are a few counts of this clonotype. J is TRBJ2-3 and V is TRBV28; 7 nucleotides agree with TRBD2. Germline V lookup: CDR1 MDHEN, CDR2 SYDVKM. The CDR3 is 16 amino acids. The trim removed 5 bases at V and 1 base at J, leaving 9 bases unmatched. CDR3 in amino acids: CASSAPSGGGTDTQYF. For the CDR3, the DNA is TGTGCCAGCAGTGCCCCTTCGGGAGGAGGCACAGATACGCAGTATTTT. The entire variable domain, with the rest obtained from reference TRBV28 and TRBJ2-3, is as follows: DVKVTQSSRYLVKRTGEKVFLECVQDMDHENMFWYRQDPGLGLRLIYFSYDVKMKEKGDIPEGYSVSREKKERFSLILESASTNQTSMYLCASSAPSGGGTDTQYFGPGTRLTVL.

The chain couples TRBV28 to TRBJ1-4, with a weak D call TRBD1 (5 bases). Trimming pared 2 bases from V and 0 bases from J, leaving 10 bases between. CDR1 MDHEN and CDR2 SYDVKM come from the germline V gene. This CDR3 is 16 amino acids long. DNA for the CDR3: TGTGCCAGCAGTTTACAGGGCTTCTCAACTAATGAAAAACTGTTTTTT. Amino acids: CASSLQGFSTNEKLFF. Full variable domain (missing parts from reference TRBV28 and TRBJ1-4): DVKVTQSSRYLVKRTGEKVFLECVQDMDHENMFWYRQDPGLGLRLIYFSYDVKMKEKGDIPEGYSVSREKKERFSLILESASTNQTSMYLCASSLQGFSTNEKLFFGSGTQLSVL.

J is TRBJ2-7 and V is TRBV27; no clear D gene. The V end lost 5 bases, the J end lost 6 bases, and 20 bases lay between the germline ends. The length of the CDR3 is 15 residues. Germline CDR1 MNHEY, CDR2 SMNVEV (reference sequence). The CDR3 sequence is CASSPLSGGVSEQYF. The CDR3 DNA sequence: TGTGCCAGCAGTCCCCTGTCTGGTGGGGTCTCCGAGCAGTACTTC.

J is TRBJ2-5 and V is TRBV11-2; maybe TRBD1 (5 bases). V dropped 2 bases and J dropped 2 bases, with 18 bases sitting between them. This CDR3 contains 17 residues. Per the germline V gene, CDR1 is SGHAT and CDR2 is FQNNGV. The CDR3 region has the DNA TGTGCCAGCAGCTTAAAAGGGGCTGCTATCGGGCAAGAGACCCAGTACTTC. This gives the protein CASSLKGAAIGQETQYF.

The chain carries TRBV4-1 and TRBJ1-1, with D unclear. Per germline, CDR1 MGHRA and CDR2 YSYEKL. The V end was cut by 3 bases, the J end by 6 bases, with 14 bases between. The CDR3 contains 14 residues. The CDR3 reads CASSQPTVSPEAFF. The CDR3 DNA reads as TGCGCCAGCAGCCAGCCTACAGTTTCCCCTGAAGCTTTCTTT.

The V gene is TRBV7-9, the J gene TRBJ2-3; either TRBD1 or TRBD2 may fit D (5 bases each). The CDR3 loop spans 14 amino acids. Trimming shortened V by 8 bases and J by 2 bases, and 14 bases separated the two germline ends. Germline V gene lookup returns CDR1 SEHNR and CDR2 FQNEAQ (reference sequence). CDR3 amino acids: CASGAVGPTDTQYF. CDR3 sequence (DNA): TGTGCCAGCGGAGCGGTGGGGCCCACAGATACGCAGTATTTT.

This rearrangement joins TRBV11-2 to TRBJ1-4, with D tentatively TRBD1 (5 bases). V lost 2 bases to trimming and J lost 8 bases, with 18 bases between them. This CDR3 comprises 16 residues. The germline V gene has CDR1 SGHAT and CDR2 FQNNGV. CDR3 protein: CASSLKWGLGIEKLFF. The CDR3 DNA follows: TGTGCCAGCAGCTTAAAATGGGGACTAGGAATCGAAAAACTGTTTTTT.

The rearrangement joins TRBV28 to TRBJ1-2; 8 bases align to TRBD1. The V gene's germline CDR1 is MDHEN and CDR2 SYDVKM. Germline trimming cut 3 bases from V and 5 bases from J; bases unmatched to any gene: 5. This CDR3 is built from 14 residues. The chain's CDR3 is CASSFRTGLYGYTF. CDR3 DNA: TGTGCCAGCAGTTTCAGGACAGGGCTATATGGCTACACCTTC.